This TCR beta chain was identified in a study of neoadjuvant anti-PD-1 for oral cavity cancer. PBMC libraries mostly used around 460 ng of input genomic DNA, with six replicates per sample. Libraries were prepared by immunoSEQ multiplex PCR; TCRdb keeps only in-frame clonotypes and omits some of them. The sample consists of 60,000 to 75,000 clones, approximately 80% of them appearing once. Patients had HPV-negative, locally advanced oral cavity squamous cell carcinoma. No culture or expansion preceded analysis of these blood cells. This receptor was obtained from a person aged 40 to 85 with oral cavity squamous cell carcinoma. Sequencing was performed on PBMCs, taken before nivolumab (anti-PD-1) treatment.

CDR3 sequence reads: CASSPGTDLSTDTQYF. CDR3 bases: TGTGCCAGCAGCCCTGGGACAGATCTTAGCACAGATACGCAGTATTTT. The rearrangement uses TRBV5-4 and TRBJ2-3, with 7 bases matching TRBD1. This CDR3 region has 16 residues. Germline loops: CDR1 SGHNT, CDR2 YYREEE (reference sequence). The junction had 8 bases not matched to a gene; V was cut back by 4 bases and J by 0 bases.